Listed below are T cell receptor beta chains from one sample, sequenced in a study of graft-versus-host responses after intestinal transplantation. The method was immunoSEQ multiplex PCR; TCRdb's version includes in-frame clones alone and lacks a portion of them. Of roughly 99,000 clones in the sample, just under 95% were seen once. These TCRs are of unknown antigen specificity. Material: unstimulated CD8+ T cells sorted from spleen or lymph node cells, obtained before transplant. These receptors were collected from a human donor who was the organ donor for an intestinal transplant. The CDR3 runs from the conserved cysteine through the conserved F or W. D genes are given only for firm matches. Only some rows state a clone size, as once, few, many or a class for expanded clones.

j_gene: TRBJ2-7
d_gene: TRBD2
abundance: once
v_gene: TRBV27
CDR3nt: TGTGCCAGCAGCTCGGGACTAGACCCCTACGAGCAGTACTTC
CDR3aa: CASSSGLDPYEQYF

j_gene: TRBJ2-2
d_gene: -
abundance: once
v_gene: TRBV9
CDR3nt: TGTGCCAGCAGCGGATGGGGGCGGACCGGGGAGCTGTTTTTT
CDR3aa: CASSGWGRTGELFF

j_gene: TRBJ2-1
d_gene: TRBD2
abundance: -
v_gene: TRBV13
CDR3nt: TGTGCCAGCAGCCCTAGCGGGAGGGGTGAGCAGTTCTTC
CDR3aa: CASSPSGRGEQFF

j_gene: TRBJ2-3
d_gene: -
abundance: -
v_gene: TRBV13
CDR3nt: TGTGCCAGCAGCTGGGTTAGTAGGGGCTCAGATACGCAGTATTTT
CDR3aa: CASSWVSRGSDTQYF

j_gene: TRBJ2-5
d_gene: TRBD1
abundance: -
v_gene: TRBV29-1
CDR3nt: TGCAGCGTTGACCCGACAGGGCAAGAGACCCAGTACTTC
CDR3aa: CSVDPTGQETQYF

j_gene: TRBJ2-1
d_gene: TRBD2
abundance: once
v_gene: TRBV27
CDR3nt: TGTGCCAGGGGGGGACTAGCGGAAATATTTGATGAGCAGTTCTTC
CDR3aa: CARGGLAEIFDEQFF

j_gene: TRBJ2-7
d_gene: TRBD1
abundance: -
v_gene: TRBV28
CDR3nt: TGTGCCAGCAGCATGACCGGGACAGGGATTGAGCAGTACTTC
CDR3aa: CASSMTGTGIEQYF

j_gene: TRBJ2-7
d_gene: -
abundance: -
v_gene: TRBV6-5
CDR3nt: TGTGCCAGCAGTTATTTTACAGGCTCCGAGCAGTACTTC
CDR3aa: CASSYFTGSEQYF

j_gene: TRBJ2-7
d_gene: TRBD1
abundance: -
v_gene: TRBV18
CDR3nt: TGTGCCAGCTCACTGATAAGGACAGGGGGTTACGAGCAGTACTTC
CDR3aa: CASSLIRTGGYEQYF

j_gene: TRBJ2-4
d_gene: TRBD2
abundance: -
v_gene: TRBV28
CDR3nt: TGTGCCAGCAGCCTTAGCGGGAGTGAGTACTTC
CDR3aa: CASSLSGSEYF

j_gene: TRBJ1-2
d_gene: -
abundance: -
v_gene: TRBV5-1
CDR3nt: TGCGCCAGCAGCCCGACAGAATCTAACTATGGCTACACCTTC
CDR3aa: CASSPTESNYGYTF

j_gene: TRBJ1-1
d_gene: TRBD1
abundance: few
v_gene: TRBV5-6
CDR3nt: TGTGCCAGCAGCTGGGCCGGGACAGCGAACACTGAAGCTTTCTTT
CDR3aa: CASSWAGTANTEAFF

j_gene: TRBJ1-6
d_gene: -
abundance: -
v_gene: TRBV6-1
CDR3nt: TGTGCCAGCAGTGATTGGCAGATGAGGAGCTCCTATAATTCACCCCTCCACTTT
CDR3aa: CASSDWQMRSSYNSPLHF

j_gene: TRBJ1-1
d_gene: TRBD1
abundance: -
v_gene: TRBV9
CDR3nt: TGTGCCAGCAGCCGACGACAGGGTTCGAGCACTGAAGCTTTCTTT
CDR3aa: CASSRRQGSSTEAFF

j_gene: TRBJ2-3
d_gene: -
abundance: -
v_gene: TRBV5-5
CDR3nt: TGTGCCAGCAGCTTAAAGGGATCCCCAGGGACAGATACGCAGTATTTT
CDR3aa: CASSLKGSPGTDTQYF

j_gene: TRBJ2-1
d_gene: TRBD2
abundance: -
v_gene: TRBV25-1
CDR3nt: TGTGCCAGCAGTCCAAAGACTAGCGGGACATACAATGAGCAGTTCTTC
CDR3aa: CASSPKTSGTYNEQFF

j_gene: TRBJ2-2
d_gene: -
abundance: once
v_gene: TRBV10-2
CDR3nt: TGCGCCAGCCGGTCCCTTAACGTCGGGTCCACCGGGGAGCTGTTTTTT
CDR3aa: CASRSLNVGSTGELFF

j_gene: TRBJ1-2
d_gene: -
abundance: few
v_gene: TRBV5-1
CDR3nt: TGCGCCAGCAGCTTGGTTCCCGGAGACGGCTACACCTTC
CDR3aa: CASSLVPGDGYTF